This TCR beta chain was obtained from a study of T cell repertoires in cytomegalovirus infection. The overall study: It was recently identified HLA-C-restricted and well-studied HLA-B-restricted CMV epitopes that the study used. Whole-study findings and limits: Ex vivo responses were dominated by HLA-C-restricted CMV-specific TCR beta clonotypes.

Germline V gives CDR1 MNHGY, CDR2 SAAAGT. Trimming took off 0 bases at V and 7 bases at J, with 12 bases between the two ends. CDR3 length equals 15 residues. TCRdb reprocessed the reads with MiXCR, giving one entry per CDR3 protein. The repertoire includes 380,000 or so distinct CDR3 sequences, just under 35% of them detected once, and approximately 13% sits in the top ten. Concerning this clonotype: Its antigen is undetermined.

This sample comprised cultured PBMCs, obtained from culture after CMV antigen stimulation. The gene calls are TRBV6-8 and TRBJ1-4; D uncertain. The receptor was isolated from a human donor in good health (CMV status not recorded). Some clones in this sample may be carry-over from other donors' samples. This CDR3 reads CASSYSRYGVEKLFF. The CDR3, as DNA: TGTGCCAGCAGTTACTCGCGGTATGGGGTTGAAAAACTGTTTTTT.